One sample yielded the 5 T cell receptor beta chains listed below, sequenced in a study of CD8+ T cells in alopecia areata. As the sequencing template, cDNA was produced by extracting RNA and reverse transcribing it. Some clones are missing from TCRdb's copy, which holds only in-frame ones; the method was immunoSEQ multiplex PCR. The data contain 210,000 or so clones, approximately 67% of them singletons. Described treatment: oral pan-JAK inhibitor, 5-10 mg twice daily. This sample comprised CD4+ T cells sorted from blood, obtained at week 44, from a patient treated with tofacitinib. The receptor set was obtained from a human donor with alopecia areata.

The rearrangement uses TRBV29-1 and TRBJ1-1; D is unresolved. CDR3 length equals 11 residues. Germline V gives CDR1 SQVTM, CDR2 ANQGSEA. V gave up 6 bases and J gave up 3 bases, with 8 bases separating them. The CDR3 here is CSVQPDTEAFF. In nucleotides, the CDR3 is TGCAGCGTCCAGCCTGACACTGAAGCTTTCTTT.

V gene TRBV15 combines with J gene TRBJ2-5; TRBD2 aligns across 12 bases. The trim removed 3 bases at V and 5 bases at J, leaving 4 bases unmatched. CDR1 is LNHNV and CDR2 is YYDKDF in the germline V gene (reference sequence). CDR3 length equals 15 residues. As DNA, the CDR3 is TGTGCCACCAGCAGGACTAGCGGGGGAGTGGAGACCCAGTACTTC. Translating gives CATSRTSGGVETQYF.

The CDR3 is CASSSQSGEKLFF. CDR3 bases: TGTGCCAGCAGCTCACAGTCTGGTGAAAAACTGTTTTTT. The chain combines TRBV5-6 with TRBJ1-4; D remains ambiguous. V lost 3 bases and J lost 7, with 10 bases in between. CDR3 length equals 13 residues. Germline V CDR1 and CDR2: SGHDT, YYEEEE.

The chain links TRBV30 to TRBJ1-1; D may be TRBD1 (5 bases). The CDR3 sequence is 13 residues long. The V gene lost 3 bases and the J gene lost 1 base, with 9 bases spanning the gap. Germline V CDR1 and CDR2: GTSNPN, SVGIG (reference sequence). DNA of the CDR3: TGTGCCTGGAGCCGACAGACGAACACTGAAGCTTTCTTT. This translates into CAWSRQTNTEAFF.

The chain joins TRBV4-3 to TRBJ1-2; TRBD1 matches 7 bases. CDR1 is LGHNA, CDR2 YSLEER, per germline. This CDR3 contains 16 residues. Losses at the gene ends were 0 bases for V and 4 bases for J; bases not matched to a gene: 8. CDR3 nucleotides: TGCGCCAGCAGCCAAGATCTTTTGACAGGGAGCTATGGCTACACCTTC. This encodes CASSQDLLTGSYGYTF.